This T cell receptor (beta chain) appears in the sequencing data of a study of high-grade serous ovarian cancer treatment subgroups. Findings of the study overall: Only CDR3 was analyzed; CDR1 and CDR2 were not. Different patients shared almost no repertoire; same-patient tumors shared roughly 0.095 to 0.85.

Regarding this clone: Its target is not known.

The table came from immunoSEQ multiplex PCR; TCRdb's copy has only in-frame clones and leaves some out. The data hold some 5,700 clones, with approximately 68% observed a single time. Tumor samples were taken before definitive surgery or chemotherapy. CDR1 and CDR2 from the germline V gene are SGHVS and FNYEAQ. V dropped 2 bases and J dropped 4 bases, with 29 bases sitting between them. The length of the CDR3 is 20 residues. The receptor's source is a human donor with high-grade serous ovarian cancer. The J gene is TRBJ1-1, the V gene TRBV7-6, with D possibly TRBD1 on 6 matching bases. Sequenced sample: tumor tissue. The CDR3 nucleotides read TGTGCCAGCAGCTTAAAGTCTCTCGGGCAGGGGAGAGCGTTGAGCACTGAAGCTTTCTTT. It codes for CASSLKSLGQGRALSTEAFF.